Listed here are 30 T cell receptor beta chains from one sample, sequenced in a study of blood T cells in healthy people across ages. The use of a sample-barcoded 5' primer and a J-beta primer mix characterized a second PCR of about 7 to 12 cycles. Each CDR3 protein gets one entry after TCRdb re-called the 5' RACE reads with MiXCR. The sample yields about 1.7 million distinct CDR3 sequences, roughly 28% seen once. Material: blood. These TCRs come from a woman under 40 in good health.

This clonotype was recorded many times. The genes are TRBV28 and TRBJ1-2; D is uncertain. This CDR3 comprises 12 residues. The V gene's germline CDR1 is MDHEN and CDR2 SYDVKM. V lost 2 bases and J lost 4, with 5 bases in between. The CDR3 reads CASSLLLYGYTF. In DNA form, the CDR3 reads TGTGCCAGCAGTTTACTTCTCTATGGCTACACCTTC.

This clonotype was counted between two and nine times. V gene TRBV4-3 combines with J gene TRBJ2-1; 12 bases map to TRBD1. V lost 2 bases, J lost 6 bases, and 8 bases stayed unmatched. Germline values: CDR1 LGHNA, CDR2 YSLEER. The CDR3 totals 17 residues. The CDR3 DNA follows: TGCGCCAGCAGCCAATCGGGACAGGGGGCGGCGGTCAATGAGCAGTTCTTC. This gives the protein CASSQSGQGAAVNEQFF.

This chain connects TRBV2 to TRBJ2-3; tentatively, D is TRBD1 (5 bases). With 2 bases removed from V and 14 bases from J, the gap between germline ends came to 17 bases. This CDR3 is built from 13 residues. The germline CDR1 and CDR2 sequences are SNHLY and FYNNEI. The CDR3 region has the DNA TGTGCCAGCAGTGAAAGCGCCGACCGTAGGGGGTATTTT. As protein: CASSESADRRGYF.

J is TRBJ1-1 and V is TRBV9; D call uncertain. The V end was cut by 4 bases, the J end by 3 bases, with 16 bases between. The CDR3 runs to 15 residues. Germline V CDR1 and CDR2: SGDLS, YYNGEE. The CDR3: CASSPLPGGDTEAFF. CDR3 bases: TGTGCCAGCAGCCCTCTGCCAGGAGGTGACACTGAAGCTTTCTTT.

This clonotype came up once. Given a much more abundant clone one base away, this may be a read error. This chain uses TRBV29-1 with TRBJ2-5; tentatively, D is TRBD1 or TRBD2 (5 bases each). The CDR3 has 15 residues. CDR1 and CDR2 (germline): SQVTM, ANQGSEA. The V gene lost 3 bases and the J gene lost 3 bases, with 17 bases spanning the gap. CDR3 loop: CSVDRGGRGEETQYF. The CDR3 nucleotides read TGCAGCGTTGACCGTGGGGGAAGAGGGGAAGAGACCCAGTACTTC.

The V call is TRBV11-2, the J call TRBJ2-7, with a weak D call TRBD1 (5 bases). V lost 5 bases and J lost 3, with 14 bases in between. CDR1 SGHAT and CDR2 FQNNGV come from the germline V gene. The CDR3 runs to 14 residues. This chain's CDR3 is CASSPTGHLYEQYF. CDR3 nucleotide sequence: TGTGCCAGCAGCCCAACTGGACATCTCTACGAGCAGTACTTC.

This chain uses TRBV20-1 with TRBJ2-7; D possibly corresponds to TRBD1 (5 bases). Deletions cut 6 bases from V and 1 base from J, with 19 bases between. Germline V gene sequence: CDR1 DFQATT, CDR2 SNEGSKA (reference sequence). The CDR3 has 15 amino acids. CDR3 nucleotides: TGCAGTGCCCTGGGGCTGGGCTGGGGATCCTACGAGCAGTACTTC. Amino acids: CSALGLGWGSYEQYF.

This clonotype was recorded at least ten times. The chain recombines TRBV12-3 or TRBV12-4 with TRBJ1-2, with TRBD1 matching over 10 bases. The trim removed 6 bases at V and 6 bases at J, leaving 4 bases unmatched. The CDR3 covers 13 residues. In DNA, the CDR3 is TGTGCCAGCAGACGCGGGACAGGGGATGGCTACACCTTC. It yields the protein CASRRGTGDGYTF.

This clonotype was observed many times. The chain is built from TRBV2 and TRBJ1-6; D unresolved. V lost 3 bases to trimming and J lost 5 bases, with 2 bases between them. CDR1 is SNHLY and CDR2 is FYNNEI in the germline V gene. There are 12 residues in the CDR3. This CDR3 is CASSENNSPLHF. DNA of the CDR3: TGTGCCAGCAGTGAGAATAATTCACCCCTCCACTTT.

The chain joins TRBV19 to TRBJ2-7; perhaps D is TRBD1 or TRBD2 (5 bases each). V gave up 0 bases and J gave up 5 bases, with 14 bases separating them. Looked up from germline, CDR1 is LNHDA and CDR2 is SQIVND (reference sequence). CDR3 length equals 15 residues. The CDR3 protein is CASSIDRGRVNEQYF. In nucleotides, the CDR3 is TGTGCCAGTAGTATAGATCGGGGCAGGGTGAACGAGCAGTACTTC.

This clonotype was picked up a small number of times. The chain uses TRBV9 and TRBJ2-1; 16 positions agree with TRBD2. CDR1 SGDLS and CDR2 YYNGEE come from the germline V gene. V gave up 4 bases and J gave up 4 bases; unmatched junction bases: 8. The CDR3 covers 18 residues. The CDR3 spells CASSPGTSGGVEYNEQFF. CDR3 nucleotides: TGTGCCAGCAGCCCTGGGACTAGCGGGGGGGTTGAGTACAATGAGCAGTTCTTC.

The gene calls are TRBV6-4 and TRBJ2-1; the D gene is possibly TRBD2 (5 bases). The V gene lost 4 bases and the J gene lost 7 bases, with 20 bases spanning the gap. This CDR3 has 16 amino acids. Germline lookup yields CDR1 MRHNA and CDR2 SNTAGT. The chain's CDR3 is CASSGGPAGPGNEQFF. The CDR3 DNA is TGTGCCAGCAGTGGGGGTCCGGCGGGCCCGGGGAATGAGCAGTTCTTC.

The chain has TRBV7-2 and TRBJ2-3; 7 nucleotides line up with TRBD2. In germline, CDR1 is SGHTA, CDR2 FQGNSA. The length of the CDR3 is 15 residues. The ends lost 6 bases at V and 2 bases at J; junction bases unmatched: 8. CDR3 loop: CASRIVGGPTDTQYF. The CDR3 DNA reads TGTGCCAGCAGAATAGTGGGAGGGCCCACAGATACGCAGTATTTT.

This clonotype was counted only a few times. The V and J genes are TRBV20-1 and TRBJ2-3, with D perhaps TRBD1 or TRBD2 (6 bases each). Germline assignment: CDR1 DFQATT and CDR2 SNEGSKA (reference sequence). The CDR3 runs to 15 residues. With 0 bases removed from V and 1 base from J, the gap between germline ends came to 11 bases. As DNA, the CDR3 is TGCAGTGCTAGAGATGGGGGGCGCGGCACAGATACGCAGTATTTT. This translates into CSARDGGRGTDTQYF.

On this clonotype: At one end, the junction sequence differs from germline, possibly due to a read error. This chain's CDR3 is CASSPSHGGSAKNIQYF. The DNA of the CDR3 is TGTGCCAGCAGCCCGAGCCACGGGGGGTCGGCCAAAAACATCCAGTACTTC. V usage is TRBV7-3 and J usage is TRBJ2-4, with 7 bases that match TRBD2. The CDR3 runs to 17 residues. Looked up from germline, CDR1 is SGHTA and CDR2 is FQGTGA.

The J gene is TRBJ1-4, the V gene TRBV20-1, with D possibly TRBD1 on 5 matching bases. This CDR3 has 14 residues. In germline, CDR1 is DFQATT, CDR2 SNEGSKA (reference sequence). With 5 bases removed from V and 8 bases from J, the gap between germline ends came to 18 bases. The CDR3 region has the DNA TGCAGTGCTCGCCAGGGAAACTCGTACGAAAAACTGTTTTTT. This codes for CSARQGNSYEKLFF.

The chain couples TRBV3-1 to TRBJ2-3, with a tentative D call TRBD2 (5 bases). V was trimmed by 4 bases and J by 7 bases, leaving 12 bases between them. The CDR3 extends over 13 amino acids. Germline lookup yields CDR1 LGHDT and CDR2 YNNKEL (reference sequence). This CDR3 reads CASSLISGNTQYF. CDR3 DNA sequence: TGTGCCAGCAGCCTAATAAGCGGAAATACGCAGTATTTT.

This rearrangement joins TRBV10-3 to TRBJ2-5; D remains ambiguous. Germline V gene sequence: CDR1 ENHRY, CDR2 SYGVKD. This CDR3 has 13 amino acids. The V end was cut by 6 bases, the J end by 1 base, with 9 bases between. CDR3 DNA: TGTGCCATCAGCAGACAATCCCAAGAGACCCAGTACTTC. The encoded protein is CAISRQSQETQYF.

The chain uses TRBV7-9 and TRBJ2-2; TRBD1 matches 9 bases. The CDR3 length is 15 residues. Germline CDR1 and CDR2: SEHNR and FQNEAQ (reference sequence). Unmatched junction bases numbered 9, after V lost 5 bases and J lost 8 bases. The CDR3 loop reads CASSLEGTGNGELFF. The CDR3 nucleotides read TGTGCCAGCAGCCTCGAAGGGACAGGGAATGGGGAGCTGTTTTTT.

CDR3: CSARDLRGLAVYEQFF. DNA of the CDR3: TGCAGTGCTAGAGATCTTAGGGGACTAGCGGTCTACGAGCAGTTCTTC. V and J are TRBV20-1 and TRBJ2-1; the match to TRBD2 covers 11 bases. In germline, CDR1 is DFQATT, CDR2 SNEGSKA (reference sequence). This CDR3 has 16 amino acids. Trimming took 0 bases from V and 10 from J; bases not matched to a gene: 11.

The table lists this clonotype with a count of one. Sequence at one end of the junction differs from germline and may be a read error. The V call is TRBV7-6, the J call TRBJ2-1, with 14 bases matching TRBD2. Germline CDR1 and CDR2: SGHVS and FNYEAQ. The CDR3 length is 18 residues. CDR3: CASSFTPGTSGSWDEQLF. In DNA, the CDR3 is TGTGCCAGCAGCTTTACACCGGGGACTAGCGGGAGTTGGGATGAGCAGCTCTTC.

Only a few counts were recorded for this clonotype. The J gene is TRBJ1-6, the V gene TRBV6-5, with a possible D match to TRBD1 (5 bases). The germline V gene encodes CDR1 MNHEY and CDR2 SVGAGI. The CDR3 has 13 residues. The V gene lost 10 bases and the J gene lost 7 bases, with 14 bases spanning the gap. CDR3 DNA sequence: TGTGCCACCGGGACCCGGGGCAATTCACCCCTCCACTTT. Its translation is CATGTRGNSPLHF.

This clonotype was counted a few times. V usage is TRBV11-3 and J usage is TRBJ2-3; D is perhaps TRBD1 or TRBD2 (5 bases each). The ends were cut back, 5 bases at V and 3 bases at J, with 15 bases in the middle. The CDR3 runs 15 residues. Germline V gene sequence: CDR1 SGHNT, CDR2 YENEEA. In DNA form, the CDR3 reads TGTGCCAGCAGCCCTGGCCCGGGACGGACAGATACGCAGTATTTT. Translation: CASSPGPGRTDTQYF.

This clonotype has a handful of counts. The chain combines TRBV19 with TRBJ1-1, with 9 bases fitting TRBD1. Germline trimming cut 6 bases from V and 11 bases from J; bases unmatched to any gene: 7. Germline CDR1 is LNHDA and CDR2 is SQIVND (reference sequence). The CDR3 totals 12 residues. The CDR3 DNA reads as TGTGCCAGTAGAAACAGGGGGCGCCGGGCTTTCTTT. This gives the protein CASRNRGRRAFF.

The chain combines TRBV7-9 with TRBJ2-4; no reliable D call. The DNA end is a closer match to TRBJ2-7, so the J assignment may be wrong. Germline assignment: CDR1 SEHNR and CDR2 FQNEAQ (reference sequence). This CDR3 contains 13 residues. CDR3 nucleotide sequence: TGTGCCAGCGGCCCCGGACGGCTCTACGAGCAGTACTTC. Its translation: CASGPGRLYEQYF.

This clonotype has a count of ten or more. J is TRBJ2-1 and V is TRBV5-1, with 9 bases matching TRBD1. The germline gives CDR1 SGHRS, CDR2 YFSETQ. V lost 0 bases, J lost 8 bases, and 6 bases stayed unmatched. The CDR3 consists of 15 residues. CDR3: CASSLGGTGFHEQFF. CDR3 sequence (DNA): TGCGCCAGCAGCTTGGGGGGGACAGGGTTCCATGAGCAGTTCTTC.

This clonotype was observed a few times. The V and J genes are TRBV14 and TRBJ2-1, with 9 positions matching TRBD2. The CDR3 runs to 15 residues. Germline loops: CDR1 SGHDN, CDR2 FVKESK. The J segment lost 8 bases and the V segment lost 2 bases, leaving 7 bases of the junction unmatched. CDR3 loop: CASSQYGSGGDEQFF. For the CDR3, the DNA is TGTGCCAGCAGCCAATACGGTAGCGGGGGAGATGAGCAGTTCTTC.

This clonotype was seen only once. In nucleotides, the CDR3 is TGTGCCAGCTTGACAGCCCTCACTGAAGCTTTCTTT. It encodes CASLTALTEAFF. The chain links TRBV12-3 or TRBV12-4 to TRBJ1-1; tentative D call: TRBD1 (5 bases). The CDR3 sequence is 12 residues long. V lost 8 bases, J lost 4 bases, and 11 bases lay in between.

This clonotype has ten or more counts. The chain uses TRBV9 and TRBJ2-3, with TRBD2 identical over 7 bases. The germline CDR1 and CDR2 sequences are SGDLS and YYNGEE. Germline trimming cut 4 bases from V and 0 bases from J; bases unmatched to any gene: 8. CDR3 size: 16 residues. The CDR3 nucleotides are TGTGCCAGCAGCCGAAGGGAGGGACTAAGCACAGATACGCAGTATTTT. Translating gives CASSRREGLSTDTQYF.

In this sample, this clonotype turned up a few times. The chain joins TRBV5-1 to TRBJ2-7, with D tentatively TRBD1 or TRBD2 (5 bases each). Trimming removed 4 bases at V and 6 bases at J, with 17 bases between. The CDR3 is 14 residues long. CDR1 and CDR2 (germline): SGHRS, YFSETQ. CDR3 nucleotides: TGCGCCAGCAGCCCACCCCGGGGACGGGGCGAGCAGTACTTC. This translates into CASSPPRGRGEQYF.